This TCR beta chain was documented in a study of high-grade serous ovarian cancer treatment subgroups. Trimming cost V 0 bases and J 2 bases, with 16 bases left between them. Germline loops: CDR1 SGHAT, CDR2 FQNNGV. This CDR3 is 17 amino acids long. Study results and caveats: CDR1 and CDR2 were left unanalyzed; analyses focused on CDR3.

This table comes from immunoSEQ multiplex PCR, and its TCRdb copy is limited to in-frame clones, with some not included. This table holds just over 35,000 clones, 79% found once. Tumor tissue was taken before any definitive surgery or chemotherapy was given. This clone is a singleton in its sample. Its antigen remains unknown. The sequencing input was tumor tissue. The TCR sequence derives from a human donor with high-grade serous ovarian cancer. This chain joins TRBV11-2 and TRBJ2-5; D is possibly TRBD1 (5 bases). The CDR3 DNA reads as TGTGCCAGCAGCTTAGAGGCCCCCAGGGCCCCTCAAGAGACCCAGTACTTC. As protein: CASSLEAPRAPQETQYF.